The rows below give T cell receptor beta chains drawn from one sample of a study of long-term antiretroviral therapy in people with HIV. Produced via immunoSEQ multiplex PCR; TCRdb's table is partial and in-frame only. This sample has over 30,000 clones, with more than 80% found just once. Here the sequenced sample was unsorted PBMCs, taken 3.1 years after starting antiretroviral therapy. The receptors were sampled from a woman aged 45-65 years with HIV. Each CDR3 is given with its conserved first and last residue. Fields, in order: J gene, D gene, V gene, clone size, CDR3 DNA, CDR3 protein. D genes are given only for firm matches. Where a row states a size, it is once, few, many or the class of an expanded clone; other rows omit it.

J gene: TRBJ1-5
D gene: NA
V gene: TRBV10-1
clone size: NA
CDR3 DNA: TGCGCCAGCACACTTCTAAATCAGCCCCAGCATTTT
CDR3 protein: CASTLLNQPQHF

J gene: TRBJ1-2
D gene: TRBD1
V gene: TRBV6-6
clone size: NA
CDR3 DNA: TGTGCCAGCTCCTCCGGGACAGCGAGCTATGGCTACACCTTC
CDR3 protein: CASSSGTASYGYTF

J gene: TRBJ2-1
D gene: TRBD2
V gene: TRBV10-3
clone size: once
CDR3 DNA: TGTGCCATCAGTGATCAGATGATAGCGGGCTACTCCTACAATGAGCAGTTCTTC
CDR3 protein: CAISDQMIAGYSYNEQFF

J gene: TRBJ2-4
D gene: NA
V gene: TRBV5-6
clone size: NA
CDR3 DNA: TGTGCCAGCAGCTTGGGGTGGGGATCGGACATTCAGTACTTC
CDR3 protein: CASSLGWGSDIQYF

J gene: TRBJ2-3
D gene: TRBD2
V gene: TRBV4-2
clone size: medium-sized
CDR3 DNA: TGTGCCAGCAGCCAAGAGAACGGGGGGGTCACAGATACGCAGTATTTT
CDR3 protein: CASSQENGGVTDTQYF

J gene: TRBJ2-5
D gene: NA
V gene: TRBV6-6
clone size: once
CDR3 DNA: TGTGCCAGCAGCCTTAGGGGGGCCGCCGAGACCCAGTACTTC
CDR3 protein: CASSLRGAAETQYF

J gene: TRBJ2-1
D gene: NA
V gene: TRBV9
clone size: NA
CDR3 DNA: TGTGCCAGCAGCAGGGACCTGGACAATGAGCAGTTCTTC
CDR3 protein: CASSRDLDNEQFF

J gene: TRBJ2-7
D gene: NA
V gene: TRBV5-1
clone size: NA
CDR3 DNA: TGCGCCAGCAGCTTGGGGACAGAAGACTACGAGCAGTACTTC
CDR3 protein: CASSLGTEDYEQYF

J gene: TRBJ1-1
D gene: TRBD1
V gene: TRBV14
clone size: NA
CDR3 DNA: TGTGCCAGCAGCCACCTACAGGGGCGAGGGACTGAAGCTTTCTTT
CDR3 protein: CASSHLQGRGTEAFF

J gene: TRBJ2-5
D gene: TRBD2
V gene: TRBV28
clone size: NA
CDR3 DNA: TGTGCCAGCAGTATCTCGCGGGGGGGCGAGACCCAGTACTTC
CDR3 protein: CASSISRGGETQYF

J gene: TRBJ1-6
D gene: NA
V gene: TRBV5-1
clone size: NA
CDR3 DNA: TGCGCCAGCAGCTTAACCGAGCGGGGGGGCTTCTCCTATAATTCACCCCTCCACTTT
CDR3 protein: CASSLTERGGFSYNSPLHF

J gene: TRBJ2-5
D gene: TRBD1
V gene: TRBV5-4
clone size: once
CDR3 DNA: TGTGCCAGCAGCTGGACAGGGGGAGAGACCCAGTACTTC
CDR3 protein: CASSWTGGETQYF

J gene: TRBJ2-5
D gene: TRBD2
V gene: TRBV11-3
clone size: NA
CDR3 DNA: TGTGCCAGCAGCTTAGACGCGGGGGGAGAGACCCAGTACTTC
CDR3 protein: CASSLDAGGETQYF

J gene: TRBJ2-1
D gene: TRBD1
V gene: TRBV6-5
clone size: NA
CDR3 DNA: TGTGCCAGCAGCTTGGGACAGATTCCCGTCAATGAGCAGTTCTTC
CDR3 protein: CASSLGQIPVNEQFF

J gene: TRBJ2-3
D gene: TRBD1
V gene: TRBV5-6
clone size: NA
CDR3 DNA: TGTGCCAGCAGCTTCCAGCCAGGGGGCTCAGGAGATACGCAGTATTTT
CDR3 protein: CASSFQPGGSGDTQYF

J gene: TRBJ1-4
D gene: TRBD1
V gene: TRBV10-3
clone size: once
CDR3 DNA: TGTGCCATCAGTACTACAGGGGATGAAAAACTGTTTTTT
CDR3 protein: CAISTTGDEKLFF

J gene: TRBJ2-2
D gene: NA
V gene: TRBV5-1
clone size: NA
CDR3 DNA: TGCGCCAGCAGCTTGGACAGTGGGCCCGGGGAGCTGTTTTTT
CDR3 protein: CASSLDSGPGELFF

J gene: TRBJ1-2
D gene: NA
V gene: TRBV6-4
clone size: NA
CDR3 DNA: TGTGCCAGCAGTGTGGAAAGTGGTTCCTATGGCTACACCTTC
CDR3 protein: CASSVESGSYGYTF

J gene: TRBJ1-4
D gene: NA
V gene: TRBV30
clone size: few
CDR3 DNA: TGTGCCTGGAGGACAGAGGGGAAACTGTTTTTT
CDR3 protein: CAWRTEGKLFF

J gene: TRBJ1-2
D gene: NA
V gene: TRBV5-1
clone size: NA
CDR3 DNA: TGCGCCAGCAGCCCGGGACCTAACAACTATGGCTACACCTTC
CDR3 protein: CASSPGPNNYGYTF

J gene: TRBJ2-5
D gene: TRBD1
V gene: TRBV4-1
clone size: once
CDR3 DNA: TGCGCCAGCAGCCAAGCCCCGACAGGGACCCAAGAGACCCAGTACTTC
CDR3 protein: CASSQAPTGTQETQYF

J gene: TRBJ2-5
D gene: TRBD1
V gene: TRBV27
clone size: few
CDR3 DNA: TGTGCCAGCAGACGGGACAGGGATCAAGAGACCCAGTACTTC
CDR3 protein: CASRRDRDQETQYF

J gene: TRBJ1-1
D gene: NA
V gene: TRBV6-5
clone size: NA
CDR3 DNA: TGTGCTAGCACCTCTGGGGCGTTGGGAAACACTGAAGCTTTCTTT
CDR3 protein: CASTSGALGNTEAFF

J gene: TRBJ2-3
D gene: TRBD2
V gene: TRBV9
clone size: NA
CDR3 DNA: TGTGCCAGCAGCGTAGTGGGTAGCGGGGGATCAGATACGCAGTATTTT
CDR3 protein: CASSVVGSGGSDTQYF

J gene: TRBJ2-1
D gene: TRBD1
V gene: TRBV10-3
clone size: NA
CDR3 DNA: TGTGCCATTAGACAGGGACAATCCTACAATGAGCAGTTCTTC
CDR3 protein: CAIRQGQSYNEQFF

J gene: TRBJ1-3
D gene: NA
V gene: TRBV29-1
clone size: NA
CDR3 DNA: TGCAGCGTTCGGGATCCCTCTGGAAACACCATATATTTT
CDR3 protein: CSVRDPSGNTIYF

J gene: TRBJ2-7
D gene: NA
V gene: TRBV5-6
clone size: NA
CDR3 DNA: TGTGCCAGCAGCTTGGTAGCTGCGACCGGGACGAGGTGGGACGAGCAGTACTTC
CDR3 protein: CASSLVAATGTRWDEQYF

J gene: TRBJ2-3
D gene: TRBD2
V gene: TRBV6-4
clone size: few
CDR3 DNA: TGTGCCAGCAGTCCGGCGGCTAGCGGGACAGATACGCAGTATTTT
CDR3 protein: CASSPAASGTDTQYF

J gene: TRBJ2-6
D gene: NA
V gene: TRBV11-3
clone size: NA
CDR3 DNA: TGTGCCAGCAGCTTCCAGGGTACGAGCTCTGGGGCCAACGTCCTGACTTTC
CDR3 protein: CASSFQGTSSGANVLTF

J gene: TRBJ2-7
D gene: NA
V gene: TRBV27
clone size: NA
CDR3 DNA: TGTGCCAGCAGTCGGGCCACGGGGGAGCAGTACTTC
CDR3 protein: CASSRATGEQYF

J gene: TRBJ1-2
D gene: NA
V gene: TRBV7-2
clone size: NA
CDR3 DNA: TGTGCCAGCAGCTTAGGAGGTCCCAGTAACTATGGCTACACCTTC
CDR3 protein: CASSLGGPSNYGYTF

J gene: TRBJ2-3
D gene: NA
V gene: TRBV7-6
clone size: NA
CDR3 DNA: TGTGCCAGCAGCTTAGGCGGGGAGGCAGATACGCAGTATTTT
CDR3 protein: CASSLGGEADTQYF

J gene: TRBJ2-5
D gene: NA
V gene: TRBV5-4
clone size: NA
CDR3 DNA: TGTGCCAGCAGCCTCGGGGGACGGGAGACCCAGTACTTC
CDR3 protein: CASSLGGRETQYF

J gene: TRBJ2-7
D gene: TRBD2
V gene: TRBV6-6
clone size: NA
CDR3 DNA: TGTGCCAGCAGTTACTCTCGGGGGGTCCCCTACGAGCAGTACTTC
CDR3 protein: CASSYSRGVPYEQYF

J gene: TRBJ1-2
D gene: NA
V gene: TRBV11-2
clone size: NA
CDR3 DNA: TGTGCCAGCAGCTTATCGGCAGGCAGGGGAGGGGATGGCTACACCTTC
CDR3 protein: CASSLSAGRGGDGYTF

J gene: TRBJ1-4
D gene: TRBD1
V gene: TRBV11-2
clone size: NA
CDR3 DNA: TGTGCCAGCAGCTTACGCACAGACAGGGGGCTAAGGGAAAAACTGTTTTTT
CDR3 protein: CASSLRTDRGLREKLFF

J gene: TRBJ1-1
D gene: NA
V gene: TRBV10-2
clone size: NA
CDR3 DNA: TGCGCCAGCAGTGAGGGGGGCATGAACACTGAAGCTTTCTTT
CDR3 protein: CASSEGGMNTEAFF

J gene: TRBJ2-5
D gene: TRBD2
V gene: TRBV6-5
clone size: NA
CDR3 DNA: TGTGCCAGCGGGGACGGGGGGGCCCGTGAGACCCAGTACTTC
CDR3 protein: CASGDGGARETQYF

J gene: TRBJ2-7
D gene: TRBD2
V gene: TRBV10-3
clone size: NA
CDR3 DNA: TGTGCCATCAGCGATCCGGGACTAGCGGGGTCCTCCTACGAGCAGTACTTC
CDR3 protein: CAISDPGLAGSSYEQYF

J gene: TRBJ2-5
D gene: TRBD2
V gene: TRBV7-9
clone size: NA
CDR3 DNA: TGTGCCAGCTTAAAGCGGGGGCTGTCGGAGACCCAGTACTTC
CDR3 protein: CASLKRGLSETQYF

J gene: TRBJ2-3
D gene: NA
V gene: TRBV29-1
clone size: once
CDR3 DNA: TGCAGCGGAATCCCCGGAGATACGCAGTATTTT
CDR3 protein: CSGIPGDTQYF

J gene: TRBJ1-2
D gene: TRBD1
V gene: TRBV29-1
clone size: NA
CDR3 DNA: TGCAGCGTTGAAGGGGACAGAGAGTTTTATGGCTACACCTTC
CDR3 protein: CSVEGDREFYGYTF

J gene: TRBJ2-1
D gene: TRBD2
V gene: TRBV4-1
clone size: NA
CDR3 DNA: TGCGCCAGCAGCCAGACGGGGAGGGATGAGCAGTTCTTC
CDR3 protein: CASSQTGRDEQFF

J gene: TRBJ1-6
D gene: TRBD1
V gene: TRBV13
clone size: few
CDR3 DNA: TGTGCCAGCAGCCTCGGGACAGACTATAATTCACCCCTCCACTTT
CDR3 protein: CASSLGTDYNSPLHF

J gene: TRBJ2-7
D gene: TRBD2
V gene: TRBV2
clone size: once
CDR3 DNA: TGTGCCAGCAGTCCGGGGGGAGGGACCAACTACGAGCAGTACTTC
CDR3 protein: CASSPGGGTNYEQYF

J gene: TRBJ1-5
D gene: NA
V gene: TRBV5-8
clone size: NA
CDR3 DNA: TGTGCCAGCAGCTTGGTAGTAACAGTCTCCGGCCCCCAGCATTTT
CDR3 protein: CASSLVVTVSGPQHF

J gene: TRBJ1-5
D gene: TRBD1
V gene: TRBV7-2
clone size: NA
CDR3 DNA: TGTGCCAGCAGCTTAGTGCCAGGGGGCTTAGATCAGCCCCAGCATTTT
CDR3 protein: CASSLVPGGLDQPQHF

J gene: TRBJ1-1
D gene: TRBD1
V gene: TRBV5-1
clone size: NA
CDR3 DNA: TGCGCCAGCAGCTCCGGGACAGGGGGCCGCGCTTTCTTT
CDR3 protein: CASSSGTGGRAFF

J gene: TRBJ1-5
D gene: NA
V gene: TRBV15
clone size: NA
CDR3 DNA: TGTGCCACCAGCACTTCGGGGGATCAGCCCCAGCATTTT
CDR3 protein: CATSTSGDQPQHF

J gene: TRBJ2-7
D gene: TRBD1
V gene: TRBV4-3
clone size: NA
CDR3 DNA: TGCGCCAGCAGCTTTACCGGGACAGGGACCTACGAGCAGTACTTC
CDR3 protein: CASSFTGTGTYEQYF

J gene: TRBJ2-7
D gene: NA
V gene: TRBV19
clone size: few
CDR3 DNA: TGTGCCAGTAGTAGCCGACTGACTAACTACGAGCAGTACTTC
CDR3 protein: CASSSRLTNYEQYF